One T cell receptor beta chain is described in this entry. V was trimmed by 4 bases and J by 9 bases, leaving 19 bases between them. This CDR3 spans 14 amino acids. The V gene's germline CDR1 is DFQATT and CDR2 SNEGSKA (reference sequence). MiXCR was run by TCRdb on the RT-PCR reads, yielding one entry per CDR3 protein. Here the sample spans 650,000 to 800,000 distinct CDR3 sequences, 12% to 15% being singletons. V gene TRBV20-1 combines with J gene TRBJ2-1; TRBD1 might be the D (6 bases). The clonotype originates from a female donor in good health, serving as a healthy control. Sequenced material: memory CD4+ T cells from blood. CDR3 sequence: CSATPQTGGGEQFF. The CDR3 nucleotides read TGCAGTGCTACCCCCCAGACAGGAGGCGGTGAGCAGTTCTTC.